This T cell receptor beta chain was retrieved from a study of blood T cell repertoires in COVID-19. Across the whole study: From the United States, Italy and Spain came samples of acute and convalescent COVID-19.

V lost 0 bases, J lost 6 bases, and 7 bases stayed unmatched. The CDR3 contains 16 residues. The germline V gene has CDR1 SGHRS and CDR2 YFSETQ. Authors' methods: The assay estimated nucleated cells by amplifying reference gene primers. The method was immunoSEQ multiplex PCR; TCRdb's version includes in-frame clones alone and lacks a portion of them. For V, J and clone size, that table is used; D and trimming come from the DNA. The table records some 70,000 clones, 70% to 80% of them present only once. The sequencing input was peripheral blood. This rearrangement joins TRBV5-1 to TRBJ2-1; TRBD2 agrees at 9 bases. This TCR came from a human donor in a cohort sampled during active COVID-19. This CDR3 reads CASSLAGGGAFNEQFF. CDR3 nucleotide sequence: TGCGCCAGCAGCTTGGCGGGCGGGGGGGCCTTCAATGAGCAGTTCTTC.